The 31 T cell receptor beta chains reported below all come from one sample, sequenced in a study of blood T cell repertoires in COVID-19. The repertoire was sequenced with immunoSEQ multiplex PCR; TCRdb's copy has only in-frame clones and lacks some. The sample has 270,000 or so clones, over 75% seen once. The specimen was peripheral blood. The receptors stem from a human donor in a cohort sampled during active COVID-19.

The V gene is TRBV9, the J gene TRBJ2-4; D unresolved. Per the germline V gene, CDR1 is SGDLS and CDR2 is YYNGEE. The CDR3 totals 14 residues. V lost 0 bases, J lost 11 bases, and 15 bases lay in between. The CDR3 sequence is CASSVGSGGTLQYF. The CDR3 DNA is TGTGCCAGCAGCGTAGGGTCTGGCGGAACCCTTCAGTACTTC.

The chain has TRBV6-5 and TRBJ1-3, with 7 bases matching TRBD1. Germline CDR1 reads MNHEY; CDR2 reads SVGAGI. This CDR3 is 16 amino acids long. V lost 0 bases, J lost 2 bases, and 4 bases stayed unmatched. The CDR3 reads CASSYSRGLAGNTIYF. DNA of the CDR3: TGTGCCAGCAGTTACTCGAGGGGGCTGGCTGGAAACACCATATATTTT.

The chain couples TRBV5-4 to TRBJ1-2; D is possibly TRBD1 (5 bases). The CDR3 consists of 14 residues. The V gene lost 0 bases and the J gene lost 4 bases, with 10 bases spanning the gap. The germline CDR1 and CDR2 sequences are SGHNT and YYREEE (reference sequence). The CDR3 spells CASSLGGGIYGYTF. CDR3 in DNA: TGTGCCAGCAGCTTGGGGGGCGGCATCTATGGCTACACCTTC.

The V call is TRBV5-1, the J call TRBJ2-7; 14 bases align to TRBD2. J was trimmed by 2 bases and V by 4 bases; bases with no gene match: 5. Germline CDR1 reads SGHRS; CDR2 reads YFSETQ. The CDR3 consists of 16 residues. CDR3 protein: CASSPGTSGRPYEQYF. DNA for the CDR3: TGCGCCAGCAGCCCTGGGACTAGCGGGAGACCCTACGAGCAGTACTTC.

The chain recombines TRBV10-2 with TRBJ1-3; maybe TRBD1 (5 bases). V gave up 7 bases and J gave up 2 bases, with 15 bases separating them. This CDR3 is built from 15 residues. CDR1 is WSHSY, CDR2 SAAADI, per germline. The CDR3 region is CASIDWGGAGNTIYF. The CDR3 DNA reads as TGCGCCAGCATTGATTGGGGGGGGGCTGGAAACACCATATATTTT.

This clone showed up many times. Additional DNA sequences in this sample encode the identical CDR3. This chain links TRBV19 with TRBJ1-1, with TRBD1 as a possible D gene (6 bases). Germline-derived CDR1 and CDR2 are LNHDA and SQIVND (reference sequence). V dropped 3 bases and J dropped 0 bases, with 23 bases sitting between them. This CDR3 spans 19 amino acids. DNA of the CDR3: TGTGCCAGTAGTATGGAGATGGGGGCCCGGGGGGCCATGAACACTGAAGCTTTCTTT. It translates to CASSMEMGARGAMNTEAFF.

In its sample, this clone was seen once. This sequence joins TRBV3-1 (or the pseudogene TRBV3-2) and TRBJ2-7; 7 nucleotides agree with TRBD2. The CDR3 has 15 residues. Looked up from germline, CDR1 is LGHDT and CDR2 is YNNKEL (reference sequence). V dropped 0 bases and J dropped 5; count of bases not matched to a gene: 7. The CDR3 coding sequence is TGTGCCAGCAGCCAAGAGGGAGGGGTTTGGGACGAGCAGTACTTC. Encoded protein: CASSQEGGVWDEQYF.

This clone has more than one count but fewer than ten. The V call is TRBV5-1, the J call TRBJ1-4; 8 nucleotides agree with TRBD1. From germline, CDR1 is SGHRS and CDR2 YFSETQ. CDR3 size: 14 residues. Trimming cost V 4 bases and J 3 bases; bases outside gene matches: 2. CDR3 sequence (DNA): TGCGCCAGCAGCAAGACAGGGGCTAATGAAAAACTGTTTTTT. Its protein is CASSKTGANEKLFF. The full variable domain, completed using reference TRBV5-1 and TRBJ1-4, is KAGVTQTPRYLIKTRGQQVTLSCSPISGHRSVSWYQQTPGQGLQFLFEYFSETQRNKGNFPGRFSGRQFSNSRSEMNVSTLELGDSALYLCASSKTGANEKLFFGSGTQLSVL.

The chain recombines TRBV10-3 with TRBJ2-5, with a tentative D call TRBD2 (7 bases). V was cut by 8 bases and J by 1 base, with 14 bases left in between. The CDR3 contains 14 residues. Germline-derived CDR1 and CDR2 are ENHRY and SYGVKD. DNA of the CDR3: TGTGCCATCCAGGACGGGGGGCTCCAAGAGACCCAGTACTTC. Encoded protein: CAIQDGGLQETQYF.

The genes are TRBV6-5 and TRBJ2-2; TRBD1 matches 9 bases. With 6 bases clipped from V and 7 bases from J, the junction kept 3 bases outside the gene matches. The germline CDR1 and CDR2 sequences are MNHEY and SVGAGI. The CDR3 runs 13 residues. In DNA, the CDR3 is TGTGCCAGCAGGGGGACAGGGTACGGGGAGCTGTTTTTT. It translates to CASRGTGYGELFF.

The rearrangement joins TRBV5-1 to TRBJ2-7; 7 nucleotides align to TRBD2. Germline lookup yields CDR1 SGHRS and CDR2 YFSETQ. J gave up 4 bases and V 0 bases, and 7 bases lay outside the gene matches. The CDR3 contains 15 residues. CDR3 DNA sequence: TGCGCCAGCAGCTTGGTAGGCGGGAGTCTATACGAGCAGTACTTC. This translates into CASSLVGGSLYEQYF. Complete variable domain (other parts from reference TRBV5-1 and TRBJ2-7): KAGVTQTPRYLIKTRGQQVTLSCSPISGHRSVSWYQQTPGQGLQFLFEYFSETQRNKGNFPGRFSGRQFSNSRSEMNVSTLELGDSALYLCASSLVGGSLYEQYFGPGTRLTVT.

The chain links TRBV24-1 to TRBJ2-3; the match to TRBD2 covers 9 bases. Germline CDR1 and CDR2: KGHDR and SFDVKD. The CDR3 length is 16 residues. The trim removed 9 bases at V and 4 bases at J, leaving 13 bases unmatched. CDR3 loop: CATQARAGGGADTQYF. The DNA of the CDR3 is TGTGCCACCCAAGCCCGAGCGGGAGGAGGAGCAGATACGCAGTATTTT.

The CDR3 spells CASSSLHGISYEQYF. The CDR3 coding sequence is TGTGCCAGCAGCTCATTACACGGGATCTCCTACGAGCAGTACTTC. The gene calls are TRBV5-8 and TRBJ2-7, with D possibly matching TRBD2 (5 bases). Germline lookup yields CDR1 SGHTS and CDR2 YDEGEE. V was shortened by 3 bases and J by 0 bases, with 13 bases between the two germline ends. The CDR3 sequence is 15 residues long.

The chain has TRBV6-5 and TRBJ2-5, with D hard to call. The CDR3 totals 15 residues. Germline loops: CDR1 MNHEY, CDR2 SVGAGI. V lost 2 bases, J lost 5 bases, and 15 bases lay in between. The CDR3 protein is CASSYASYPRETQYF. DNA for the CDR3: TGTGCCAGCAGTTACGCAAGTTACCCCCGGGAGACCCAGTACTTC.

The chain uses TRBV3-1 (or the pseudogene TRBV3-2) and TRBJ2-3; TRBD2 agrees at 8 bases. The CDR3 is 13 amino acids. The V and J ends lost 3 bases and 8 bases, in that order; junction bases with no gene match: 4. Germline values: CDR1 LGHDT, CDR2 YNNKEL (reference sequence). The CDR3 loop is CASSQMTSATQYF. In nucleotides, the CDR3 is TGTGCCAGCAGCCAGATGACTAGCGCTACGCAGTATTTT.

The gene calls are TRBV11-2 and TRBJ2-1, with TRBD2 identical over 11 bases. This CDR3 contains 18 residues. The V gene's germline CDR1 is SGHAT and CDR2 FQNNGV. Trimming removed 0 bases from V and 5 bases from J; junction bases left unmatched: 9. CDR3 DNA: TGTGCCAGCAGCTTAGATCTTGGACTAGCGGGCATTGACAATGAGCAGTTCTTC. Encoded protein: CASSLDLGLAGIDNEQFF.

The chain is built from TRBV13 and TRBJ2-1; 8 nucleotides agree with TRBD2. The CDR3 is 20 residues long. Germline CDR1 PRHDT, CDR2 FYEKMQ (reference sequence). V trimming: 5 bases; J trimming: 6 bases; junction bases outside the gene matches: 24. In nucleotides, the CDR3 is TGTGCCAGCAGCGCTCCCACCTCTTTTACCGGGACTAGATTTTCCAATGAGCAGTTCTTC. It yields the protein CASSAPTSFTGTRFSNEQFF.

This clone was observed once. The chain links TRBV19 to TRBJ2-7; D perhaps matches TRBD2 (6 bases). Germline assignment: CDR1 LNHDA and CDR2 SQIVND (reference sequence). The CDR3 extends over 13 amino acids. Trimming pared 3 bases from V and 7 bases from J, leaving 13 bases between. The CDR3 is CASSIGRDSEQYF. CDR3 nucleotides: TGTGCCAGTAGTATCGGGCGGGACTCGGAGCAGTACTTC.

In DNA form, the CDR3 reads TGTGCCAGCAGCCAATTGACTAGCGGGACCACAGATACGCAGTATTTT. Encoded protein: CASSQLTSGTTDTQYF. This chain links TRBV3-1 (or the pseudogene TRBV3-2) with TRBJ2-3; TRBD2 agrees at 11 bases. V lost 2 bases to trimming and J lost 2 bases; unmatched junction nucleotides: 3. Germline CDR1 and CDR2: LGHDT and YNNKEL (reference sequence). The CDR3 has 16 amino acids.

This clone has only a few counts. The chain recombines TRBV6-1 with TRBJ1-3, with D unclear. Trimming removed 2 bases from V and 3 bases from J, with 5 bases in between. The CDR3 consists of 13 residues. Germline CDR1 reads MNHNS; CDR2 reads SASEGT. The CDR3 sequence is CASSEYRGNTIYF. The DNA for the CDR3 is TGTGCCAGCAGTGAATATCGTGGAAACACCATATATTTT.

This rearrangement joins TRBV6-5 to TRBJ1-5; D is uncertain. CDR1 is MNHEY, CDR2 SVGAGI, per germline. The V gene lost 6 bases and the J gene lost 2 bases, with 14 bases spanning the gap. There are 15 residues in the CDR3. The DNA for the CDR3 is TGTGCCAGCAGGGAGGATCCCCGGGGCAATCAGCCCCAGCATTTT. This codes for CASREDPRGNQPQHF.

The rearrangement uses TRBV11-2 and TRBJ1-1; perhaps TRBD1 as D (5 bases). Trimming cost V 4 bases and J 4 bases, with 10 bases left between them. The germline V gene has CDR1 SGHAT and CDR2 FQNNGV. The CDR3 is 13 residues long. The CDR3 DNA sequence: TGTGCCAGCAGCTCAGGGTTGGGCACTGAAGCTTTCTTT. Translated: CASSSGLGTEAFF.

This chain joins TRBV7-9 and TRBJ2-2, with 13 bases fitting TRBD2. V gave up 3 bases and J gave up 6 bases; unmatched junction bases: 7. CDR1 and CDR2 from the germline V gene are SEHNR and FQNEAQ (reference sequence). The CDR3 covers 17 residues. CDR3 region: CASSFQLAGGQPGELFF. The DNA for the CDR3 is TGTGCCAGCAGCTTTCAACTAGCGGGGGGGCAACCCGGGGAGCTGTTTTTT. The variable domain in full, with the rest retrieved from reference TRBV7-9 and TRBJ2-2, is DTGVSQNPRHKITKRGQNVTFRCDPISEHNRLYWYRQTLGQGPEFLTYFQNEAQLEKSRLLSDRFSAERPKGSFSTLEIQRTEQGDSAMYLCASSFQLAGGQPGELFFGEGSRLTVL.

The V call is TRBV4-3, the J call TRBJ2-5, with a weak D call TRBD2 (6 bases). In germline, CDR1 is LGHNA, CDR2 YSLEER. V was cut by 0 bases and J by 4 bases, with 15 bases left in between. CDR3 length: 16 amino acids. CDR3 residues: CASSQDIGGGSETQYF. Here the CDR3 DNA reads TGCGCCAGCAGCCAAGATATCGGGGGAGGTTCAGAGACCCAGTACTTC.

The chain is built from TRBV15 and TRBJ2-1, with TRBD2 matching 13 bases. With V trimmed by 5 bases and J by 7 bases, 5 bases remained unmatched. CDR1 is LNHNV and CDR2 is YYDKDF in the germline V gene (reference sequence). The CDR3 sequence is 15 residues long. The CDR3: CATSVRLAGGNEQFF. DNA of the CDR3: TGTGCCACCAGCGTACGACTAGCGGGGGGTAATGAGCAGTTCTTC.

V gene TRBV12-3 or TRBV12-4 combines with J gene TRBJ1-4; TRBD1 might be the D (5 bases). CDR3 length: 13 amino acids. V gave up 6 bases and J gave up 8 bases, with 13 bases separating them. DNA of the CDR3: TGTGCCAGCAGGGACAAATCAAGGGAAAAACTGTTTTTT. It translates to CASRDKSREKLFF.

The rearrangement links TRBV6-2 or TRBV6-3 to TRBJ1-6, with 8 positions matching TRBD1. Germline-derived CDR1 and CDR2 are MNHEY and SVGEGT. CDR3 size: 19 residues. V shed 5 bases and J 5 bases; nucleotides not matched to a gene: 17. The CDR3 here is CASSLRPAGGFSNNSPLHF. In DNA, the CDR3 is TGTGCCAGCAGTCTACGCCCAGCAGGGGGCTTCTCGAATAATTCACCCCTCCACTTT.

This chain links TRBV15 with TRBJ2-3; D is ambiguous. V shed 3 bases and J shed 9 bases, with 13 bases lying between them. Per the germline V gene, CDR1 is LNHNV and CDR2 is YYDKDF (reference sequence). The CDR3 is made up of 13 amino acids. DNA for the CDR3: TGTGCCACCAGCAGGTTGAGCGTCTCGACGCAGTATTTT. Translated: CATSRLSVSTQYF. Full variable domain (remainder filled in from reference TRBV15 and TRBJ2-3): DAMVIQNPRYQVTQFGKPVTLSCSQTLNHNVMYWYQQKSSQAPKLLFHYYDKDFNNEADTPDNFQSRRPNTSFCFLDIRSPGLGDTAMYLCATSRLSVSTQYFGPGTRLTVL.

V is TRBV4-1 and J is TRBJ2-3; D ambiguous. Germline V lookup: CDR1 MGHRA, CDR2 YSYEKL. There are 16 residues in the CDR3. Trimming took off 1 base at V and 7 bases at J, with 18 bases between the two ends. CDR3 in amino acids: CASSQASSAPGYTQYF. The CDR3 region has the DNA TGCGCCAGCAGCCAAGCCTCAAGTGCGCCCGGGTATACGCAGTATTTT.

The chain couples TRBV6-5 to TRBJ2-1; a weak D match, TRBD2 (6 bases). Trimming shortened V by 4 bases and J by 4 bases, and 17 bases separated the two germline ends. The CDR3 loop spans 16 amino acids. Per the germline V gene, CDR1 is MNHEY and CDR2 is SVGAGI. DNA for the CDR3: TGTGCCAGCAGTTTCCTCGGGACTGGCCTATACAATGAGCAGTTCTTC. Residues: CASSFLGTGLYNEQFF.

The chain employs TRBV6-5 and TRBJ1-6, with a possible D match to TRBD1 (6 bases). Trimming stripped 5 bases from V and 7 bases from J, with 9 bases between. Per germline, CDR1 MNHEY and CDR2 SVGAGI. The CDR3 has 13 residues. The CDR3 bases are TGTGCCAGCAGTCCTACAGGGAATTCACCCCTCCACTTT. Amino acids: CASSPTGNSPLHF.